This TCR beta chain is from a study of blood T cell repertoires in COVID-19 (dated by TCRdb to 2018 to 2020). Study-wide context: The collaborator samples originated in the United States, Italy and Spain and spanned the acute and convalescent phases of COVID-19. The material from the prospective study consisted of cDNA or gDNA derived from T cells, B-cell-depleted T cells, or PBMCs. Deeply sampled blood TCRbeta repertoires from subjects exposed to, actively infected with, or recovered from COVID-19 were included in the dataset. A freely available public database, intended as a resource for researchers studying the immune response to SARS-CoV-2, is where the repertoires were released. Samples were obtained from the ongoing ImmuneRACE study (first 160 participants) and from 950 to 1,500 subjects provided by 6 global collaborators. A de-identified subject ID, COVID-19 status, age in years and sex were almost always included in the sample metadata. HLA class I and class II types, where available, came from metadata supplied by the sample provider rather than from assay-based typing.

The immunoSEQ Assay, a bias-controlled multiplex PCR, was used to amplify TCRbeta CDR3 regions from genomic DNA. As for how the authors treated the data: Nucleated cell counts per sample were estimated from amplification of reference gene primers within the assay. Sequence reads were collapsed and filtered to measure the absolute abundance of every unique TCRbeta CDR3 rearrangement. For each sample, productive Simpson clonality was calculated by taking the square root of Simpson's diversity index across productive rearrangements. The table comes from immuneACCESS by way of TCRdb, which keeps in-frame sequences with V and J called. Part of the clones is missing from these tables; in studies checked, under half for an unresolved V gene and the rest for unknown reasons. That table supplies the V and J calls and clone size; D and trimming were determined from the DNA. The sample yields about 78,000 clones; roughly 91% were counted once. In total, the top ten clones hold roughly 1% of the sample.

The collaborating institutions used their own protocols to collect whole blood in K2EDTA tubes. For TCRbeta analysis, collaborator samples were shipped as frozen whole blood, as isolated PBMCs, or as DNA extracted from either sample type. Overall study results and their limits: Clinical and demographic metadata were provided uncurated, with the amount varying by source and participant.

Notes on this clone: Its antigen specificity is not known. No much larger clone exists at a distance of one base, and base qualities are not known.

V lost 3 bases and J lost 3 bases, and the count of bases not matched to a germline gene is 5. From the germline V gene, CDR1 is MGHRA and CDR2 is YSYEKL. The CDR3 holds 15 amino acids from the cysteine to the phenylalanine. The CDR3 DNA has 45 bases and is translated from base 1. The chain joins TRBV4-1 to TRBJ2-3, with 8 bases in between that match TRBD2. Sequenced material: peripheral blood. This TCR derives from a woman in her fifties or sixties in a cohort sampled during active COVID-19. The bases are TGCGCCAGCAGCCAGGGGACTAGGTGGACAGATACGCAGTATTTT. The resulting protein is CASSQGTRWTDTQYF.